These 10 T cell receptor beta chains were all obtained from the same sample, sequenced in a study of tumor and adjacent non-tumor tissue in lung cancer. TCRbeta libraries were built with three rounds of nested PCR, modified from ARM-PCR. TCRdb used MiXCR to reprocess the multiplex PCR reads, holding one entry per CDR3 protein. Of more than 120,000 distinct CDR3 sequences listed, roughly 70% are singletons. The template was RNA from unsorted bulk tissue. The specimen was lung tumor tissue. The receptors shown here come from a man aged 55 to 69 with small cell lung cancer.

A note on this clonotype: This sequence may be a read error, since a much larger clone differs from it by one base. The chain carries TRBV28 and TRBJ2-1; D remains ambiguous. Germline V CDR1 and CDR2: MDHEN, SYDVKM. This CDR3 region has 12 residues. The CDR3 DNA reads TGTGTCAGCAGTTCGAGCTACAATGAGCAGTTCTTC. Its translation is CVSSSSYNEQFF.

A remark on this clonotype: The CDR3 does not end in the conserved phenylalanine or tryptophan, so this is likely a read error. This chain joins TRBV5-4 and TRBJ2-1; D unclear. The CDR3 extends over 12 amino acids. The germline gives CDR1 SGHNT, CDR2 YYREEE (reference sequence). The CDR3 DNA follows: TGTGACAGCAGCCGGGCGCGCAATGAGCAGTTCTTA. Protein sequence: CDSSRARNEQFL.

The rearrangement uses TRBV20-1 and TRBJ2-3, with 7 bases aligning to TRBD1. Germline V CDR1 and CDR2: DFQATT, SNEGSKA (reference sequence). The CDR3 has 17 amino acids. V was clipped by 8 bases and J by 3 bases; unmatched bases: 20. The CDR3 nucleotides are TGCAGTACTAAGGACAGGATCGGAGGCCGTATGACAGATACGCAGTATTTT. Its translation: CSTKDRIGGRMTDTQYF.

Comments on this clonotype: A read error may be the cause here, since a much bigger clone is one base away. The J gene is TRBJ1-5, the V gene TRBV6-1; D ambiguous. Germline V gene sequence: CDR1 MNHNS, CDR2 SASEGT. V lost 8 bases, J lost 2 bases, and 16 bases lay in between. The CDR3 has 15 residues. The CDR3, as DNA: TGTGCCAGCGGATCCTCTTCAGCCGGCAATCAGCCCCAGCATTTT. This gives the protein CASGSSSAGNQPQHF.

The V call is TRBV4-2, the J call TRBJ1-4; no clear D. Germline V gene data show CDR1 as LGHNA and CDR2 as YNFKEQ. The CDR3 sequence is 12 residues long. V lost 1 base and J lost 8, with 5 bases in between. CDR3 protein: CASSQGMEKLFF. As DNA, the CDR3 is TGTGCCAGCAGCCAAGGGATGGAAAAACTGTTTTTT.

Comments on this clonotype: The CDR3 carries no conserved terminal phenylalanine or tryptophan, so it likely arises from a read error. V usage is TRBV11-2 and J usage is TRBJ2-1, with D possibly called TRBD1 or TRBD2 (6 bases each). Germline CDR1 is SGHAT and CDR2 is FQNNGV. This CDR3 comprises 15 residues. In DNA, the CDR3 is TGTGCCAGCAACTTAAGGGGGGATTTAGTGGGTGAGCAGTTCCTC. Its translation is CASNLRGDLVGEQFL.

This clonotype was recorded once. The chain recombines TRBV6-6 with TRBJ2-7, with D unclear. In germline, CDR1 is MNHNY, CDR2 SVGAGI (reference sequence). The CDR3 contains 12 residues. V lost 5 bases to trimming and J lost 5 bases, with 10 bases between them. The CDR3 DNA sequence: TGTGCCAGCAGTCCTGCAAGGGACGAGCAGTACTTC. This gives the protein CASSPARDEQYF.

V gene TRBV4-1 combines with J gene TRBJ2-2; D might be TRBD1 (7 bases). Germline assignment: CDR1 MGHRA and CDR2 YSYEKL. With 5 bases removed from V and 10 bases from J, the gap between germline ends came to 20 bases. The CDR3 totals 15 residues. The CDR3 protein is CASSSRGAYTLELFF. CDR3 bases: TGCGCCAGCAGCAGCAGGGGGGCCTATACCCTGGAGCTGTTTTTT.

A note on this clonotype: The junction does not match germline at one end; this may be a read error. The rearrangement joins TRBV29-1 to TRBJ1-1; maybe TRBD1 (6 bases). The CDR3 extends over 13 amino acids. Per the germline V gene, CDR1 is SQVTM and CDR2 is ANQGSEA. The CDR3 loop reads CSVRGRGNTEVFF. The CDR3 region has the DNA TGCAGCGTTCGGGGGCGCGGGAACACTGAAGTTTTCTTT.

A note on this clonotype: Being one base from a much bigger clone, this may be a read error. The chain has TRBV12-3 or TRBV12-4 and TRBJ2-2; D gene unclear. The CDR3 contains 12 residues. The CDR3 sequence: CVSSYNTGELFF. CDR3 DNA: TGTGTCAGCAGTTATAACACCGGGGAGCTGTTTTTT.